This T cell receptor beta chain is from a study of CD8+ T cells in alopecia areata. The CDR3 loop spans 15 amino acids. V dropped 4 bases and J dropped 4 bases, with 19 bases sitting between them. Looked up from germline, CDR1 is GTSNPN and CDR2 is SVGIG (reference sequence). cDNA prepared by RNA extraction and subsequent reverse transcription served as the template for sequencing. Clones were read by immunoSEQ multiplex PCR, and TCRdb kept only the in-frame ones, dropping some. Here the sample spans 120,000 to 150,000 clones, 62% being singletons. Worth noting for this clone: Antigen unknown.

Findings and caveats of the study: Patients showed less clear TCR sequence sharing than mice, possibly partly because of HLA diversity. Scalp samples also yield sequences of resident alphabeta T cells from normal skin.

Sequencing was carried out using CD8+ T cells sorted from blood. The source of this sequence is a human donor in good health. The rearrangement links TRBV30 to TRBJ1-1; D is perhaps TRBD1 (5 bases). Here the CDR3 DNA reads TGTGCCTGGATGGGGCAGGCTTACGGAGGCACTGAAGCTTTCTTT. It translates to CAWMGQAYGGTEAFF.